The sequence of this T cell receptor beta chain was determined in a study of molecular identifiers for immune sequencing clone quantification. This clonotype has just a few counts. A CD8+CD4-CCR7+CD45RA+ gate was used to sort naive CD8 T cells. CDR3 length: 15 amino acids. The germline V and J ends were trimmed by 0 bases and 0 bases, with 9 bases remaining between them. Per germline, CDR1 MGHRA and CDR2 YSYEKL. From the PCR reads, TCRdb called clonotypes with MiXCR, one entry per CDR3 protein. The table has approximately 500,000 distinct CDR3 sequences, about 25% seen once. The origin of this receptor is a human donor in good health. Some libraries in this study had Jurkat cell RNA spiked in. V is TRBV4-1 and J is TRBJ2-7, with D hard to call. The sample consisted of naive CD8+ T cells from blood, with Jurkat cell RNA spiked in. Subset of the sample: FACS-sorted CD8+CD4-CCR7+CD45RA+ naive T cells. This CDR3 is CASSQESSSSYEQYF. Written as DNA, the CDR3 is TGCGCCAGCAGCCAAGAGTCGTCCAGCTCCTACGAGCAGTACTTC.